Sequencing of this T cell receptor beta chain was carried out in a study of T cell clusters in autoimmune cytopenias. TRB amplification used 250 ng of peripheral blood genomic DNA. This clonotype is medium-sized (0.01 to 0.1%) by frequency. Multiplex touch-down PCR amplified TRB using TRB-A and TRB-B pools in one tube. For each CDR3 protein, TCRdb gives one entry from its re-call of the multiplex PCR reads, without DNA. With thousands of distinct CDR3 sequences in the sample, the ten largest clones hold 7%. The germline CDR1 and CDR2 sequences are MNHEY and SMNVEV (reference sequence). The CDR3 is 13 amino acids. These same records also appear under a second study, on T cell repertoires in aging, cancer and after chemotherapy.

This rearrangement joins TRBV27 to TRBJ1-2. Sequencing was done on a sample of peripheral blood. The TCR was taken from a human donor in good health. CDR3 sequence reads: CASGDRRNYGYTF.